This T cell receptor beta chain is from a study of T-cell memory formation after mild COVID-19. Study-wide results and limits: Contracting CD4+ clones lay largely in CM and EM, with CD8+ ones residing in EMRA. Later expanders leaned toward CD4+, whereas clones contracting from day 15 to 85 were balanced CD4/CD8.

The germline gives CDR1 LNHDA, CDR2 SQIVND (reference sequence). The V and J ends lost 7 bases and 7 bases respectively, with 13 bases between them. CDR3 size: 12 residues. Constant-segment primers and 5'RACE yielded cDNA libraries for TCR alpha and TCR beta, each carrying sample barcodes and UMIs. One entry per CDR3 protein results from TCRdb running MiXCR on the 5' RACE reads. This table has fewer than 450,000 distinct CDR3 sequences, approximately 24% appearing once. Note on this clonotype: Its antigen is not known.

Material: PBMCs or a T cell subset sorted from them (not recorded which). This clonotype was sampled from an adult woman who had mild COVID-19 (a few samples of this study predate the infection). Cell type and time point are not known. V usage is TRBV19 and J usage is TRBJ1-2; tentative D call: TRBD1 (5 bases). The CDR3, as DNA: TGTGCCAGTAACCTCCCGGGGCCTGGCTACACCTTC. This codes for CASNLPGPGYTF. The entire variable domain, with the rest obtained from reference TRBV19 and TRBJ1-2, is as follows: DGGITQSPKYLFRKEGQNVTLSCEQNLNHDAMYWYRQDPGQGLRLIYYSQIVNDFQKGDIAEGYSVSREKKESFPLTVTSAQKNPTAFYLCASNLPGPGYTFGSGTRLTVV.